This T cell receptor beta chain was recorded in a study of blood T cell repertoires in COVID-19. About the study: The cDNA or gDNA used as material had been derived from T cells, B-cell-depleted T cells, or PBMCs.

TCRdb keeps only in-frame clones here, not all; method: immunoSEQ multiplex PCR. The table records around 200,000 clones, 86% of them present only once. Germline trimming cut 4 bases from V and 4 bases from J; bases unmatched to any gene: 8. Germline V gene lookup returns CDR1 SGHNT and CDR2 YENEEA. This CDR3 is 16 amino acids long. Participants had their cohort set by participant-reported clinical history. Someone with COVID-19 had been met by exposed participants within 2 weeks before study entry. This receptor was taken from a woman in her twenties or thirties who had been exposed to COVID-19. The sample consisted of PBMCs or T cells enriched from blood (not recorded which). The chain has TRBV11-3 and TRBJ2-3; TRBD1 agrees at 10 bases. This CDR3 is CASSYTGTGDSDTQYF. The CDR3 nucleotides are TGTGCCAGCAGCTATACCGGGACAGGGGATTCAGATACGCAGTATTTT.